This T cell receptor (beta chain) was recovered during a study of blood T cell repertoires in COVID-19. Overall study context: Whether acute or convalescent, the COVID-19 samples came from the United States, Italy and Spain. Sample material is recorded as cDNA or gDNA derived from T cells, B-cell-depleted T cells, or PBMCs.

The CDR3 spans 15 residues. V dropped 2 bases and J dropped 1 base, with 11 bases sitting between them. CDR1 is MNHEY and CDR2 is SVGAGI in the germline V gene. In the original workflow: Amplification from reference gene primers served as the basis for estimated nucleated cell counts. TCRdb's table, derived via immunoSEQ multiplex PCR, lists solely in-frame clones and lacks some. V and J calls and clone size are as listed in that table; D and trimming were resolved from the DNA. The table has a few hundred thousand clones, 85% to 90% seen once. The V and J genes are TRBV6-5 and TRBJ1-1, with D unresolved. Sequenced material: peripheral blood. The receptor comes from a man between 50 and 59 years old with acute or convalescent COVID-19. The CDR3 DNA follows: TGTGCCAGCAGTTACCATTCGACGGGGAACACTGAAGCTTTCTTT. Protein product: CASSYHSTGNTEAFF.